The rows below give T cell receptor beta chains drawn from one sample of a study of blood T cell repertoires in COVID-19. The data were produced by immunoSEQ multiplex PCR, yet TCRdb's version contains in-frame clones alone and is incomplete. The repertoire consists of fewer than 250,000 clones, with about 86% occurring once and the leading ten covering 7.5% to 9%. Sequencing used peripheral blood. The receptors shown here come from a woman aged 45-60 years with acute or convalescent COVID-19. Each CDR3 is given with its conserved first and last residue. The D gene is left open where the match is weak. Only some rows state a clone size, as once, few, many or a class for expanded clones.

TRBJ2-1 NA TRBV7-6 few TGTGCCAGCAGCTTTAAGATGAGGAATAGTAACCCCCGAAACAATGAGCAGTTCTTC CASSFKMRNSNPRNNEQFF
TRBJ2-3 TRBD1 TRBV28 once TGTGCCAGCAGCAGTTTATGGGGCAGGGGGCGAGAGTCAGATACGCAGTATTTT CASSSLWGRGRESDTQYF
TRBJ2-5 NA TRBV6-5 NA TGTGCCAGCAGAAGACAGCTAAAAGGGGGAGAGACCCAGTACTTC CASRRQLKGGETQYF
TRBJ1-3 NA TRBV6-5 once TGTGCCAGCAGGGAGACAGGTGGTGGAAACACCATATATTTT CASRETGGGNTIYF
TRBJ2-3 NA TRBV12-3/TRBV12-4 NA TGTGCCAGCAGTTTCTTAACAACAGATACGCAGTATTTT CASSFLTTDTQYF
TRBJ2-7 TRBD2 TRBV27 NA TGTGCCAGCAGCAGCGGGACTAGCTGGAGCTCCTACGAGCAGTACTTC CASSSGTSWSSYEQYF
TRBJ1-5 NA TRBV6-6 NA TGTGCCAGCAGTTACGGCGGGGTGAGGGATCAGCCCCAGCATTTT CASSYGGVRDQPQHF
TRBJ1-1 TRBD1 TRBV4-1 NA TGCGCCAGCAGCCAACAAATCAGGGGGTTTGCTGAAGCTTTCTTT CASSQQIRGFAEAFF
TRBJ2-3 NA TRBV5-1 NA TGCGCCAGCAGCGGCGGGGTTAGCACAGATACGCAGTATTTT CASSGGVSTDTQYF
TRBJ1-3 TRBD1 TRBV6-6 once TGTGCCAGCAGTTCCCCGGGACAGCACTCTGGAAACACCATATATTTT CASSSPGQHSGNTIYF
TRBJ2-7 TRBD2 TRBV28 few TGTGCCAGCAGTTCACCGTCTCTAGCGGGTACCTACGAGCAGTACTTC CASSSPSLAGTYEQYF
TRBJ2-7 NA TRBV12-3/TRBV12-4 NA TGTGCCAGCAGTTTGTCCAGGGGCGACGAGCAGTACTTC CASSLSRGDEQYF
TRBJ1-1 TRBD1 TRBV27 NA TGTGCCAGCAGTTTAACAGGGGGCGAGGGCACTGAAGCTTTCTTT CASSLTGGEGTEAFF
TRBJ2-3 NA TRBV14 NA TGTGCCAGCAGCCATTATCGGGGAGATACGCAGTATTTT CASSHYRGDTQYF
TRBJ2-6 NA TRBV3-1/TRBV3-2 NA TGTGCCAGCAGCCGGACCCGAGACAGCTCTGGGGCCAACGTCCTGACTTTC CASSRTRDSSGANVLTF
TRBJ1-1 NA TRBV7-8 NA TGTGCCAGCAGCTTTATCGGGTCGCAATTGAACACTGAAGCTTTCTTT CASSFIGSQLNTEAFF
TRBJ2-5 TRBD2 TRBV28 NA TGTGCCAGCAGTTTGTCGGTAGCGGGAGGTAGAGAGACCCAGTACTTC CASSLSVAGGRETQYF
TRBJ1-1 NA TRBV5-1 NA TGCGCCAGCAGCCCCGGGAGCCCTATACCTCGCCTGAACACTGAAGCTTTCTTT CASSPGSPIPRLNTEAFF
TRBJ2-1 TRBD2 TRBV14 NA TGTGCCAGCAGCCAAGATGTGATAGAAAATCCGGGACTAGCGGGAGGTCGTAGATACAATGAGCAGTTCTTC CASSQDVIENPGLAGGRRYNEQFF
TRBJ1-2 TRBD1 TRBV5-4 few TGTGCCAGCAAAAAGGGACAGGGGGCAAATGGCTACACCTTC CASKKGQGANGYTF
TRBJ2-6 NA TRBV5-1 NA TGCGCCAGCAAAACGGACAGCTACTCTGGGGCCAACGTCCTGACTTTC CASKTDSYSGANVLTF
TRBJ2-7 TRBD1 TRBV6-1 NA TGTGCCAGCAGTGCTGGTCTAACAGGGGCCCGTTCCTACGAGCAGTACTTC CASSAGLTGARSYEQYF
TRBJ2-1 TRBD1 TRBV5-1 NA TGCGCCAGCAGCTTGGACATTGACAGGGGCTACTACAATGAGCAGTTCTTC CASSLDIDRGYYNEQFF
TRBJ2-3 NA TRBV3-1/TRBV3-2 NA TGTGCCAGCAGCCATCAGGGGGGAAATACGCAGTATTTT CASSHQGGNTQYF
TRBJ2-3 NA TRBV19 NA TGTGCCAGTAGTATAGGGCTAGACTGGATTACAGATACGCAGTATTTT CASSIGLDWITDTQYF
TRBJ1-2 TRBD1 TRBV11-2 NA TGTGCCAGCAGTCGGGGACAGAGCTATGGCTACACCTTC CASSRGQSYGYTF
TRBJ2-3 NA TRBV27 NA TGTGCCAGCTCGTGGCAGGGGTTGGATACGCAGTATTTT CASSWQGLDTQYF
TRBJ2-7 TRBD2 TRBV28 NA TGTGCCAGCAGTTCCCCGGGACTAGTTAACGAGCAGTACTTC CASSSPGLVNEQYF
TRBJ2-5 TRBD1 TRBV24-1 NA TGTGCCACCAGCGGACAGGGGGACCAAGAGACCCAGTACTTC CATSGQGDQETQYF
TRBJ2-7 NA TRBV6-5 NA TGTGCCAGCAGCCCCGCCCTTGGGGCCGAGCAGTACTTC CASSPALGAEQYF
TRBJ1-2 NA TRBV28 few TGTGCCAGCAGTCGCTTAGCTAACTATGGCTACACCTTC CASSRLANYGYTF
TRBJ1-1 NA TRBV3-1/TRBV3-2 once TGTGCCAGCAGCCGTCCAGGGGCCGGCACTGAAGCTTTCTTT CASSRPGAGTEAFF
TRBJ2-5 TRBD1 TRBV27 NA TGTGCCAGCAGCCGCACCGGGACAGGGGGTTTTGAGACCCAGTACTTC CASSRTGTGGFETQYF
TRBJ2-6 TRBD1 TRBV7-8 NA TGTGCCAGCAGCGCCGGACAGGGACGGACTGGGGCCAACGTCCTGACTTTC CASSAGQGRTGANVLTF
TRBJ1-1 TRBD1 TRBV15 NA TGTGCCACCAGCAGAAAGGGACAGGTGAACACTGAAGCTTTCTTT CATSRKGQVNTEAFF
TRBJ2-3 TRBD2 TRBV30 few TGTGCCTGGAAGGCGGGAGGGAGCACAGATACGCAGTATTTT CAWKAGGSTDTQYF
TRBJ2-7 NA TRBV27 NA TGTGCCAGCAGTTTCATGGGCGACGGTGAGCAGTACTTC CASSFMGDGEQYF
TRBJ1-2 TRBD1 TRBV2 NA TGTGCCAGCAGTGGGACAGGGGAAAGGCATGGCTACACCTTC CASSGTGERHGYTF
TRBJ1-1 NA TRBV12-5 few TGTGCTAGTGGTCAGGGGTACACTGAAGCTTTCTTT CASGQGYTEAFF
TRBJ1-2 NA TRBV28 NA TGTGCCAGCAGTTCCCCGGGACTGATCTATGGCTACACCTTC CASSSPGLIYGYTF
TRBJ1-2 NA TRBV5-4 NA TGTGCCAGCAGCTGGATGGGGGGGATGGCTAACTATGGCTACACCTTC CASSWMGGMANYGYTF
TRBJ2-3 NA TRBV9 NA TGTGCCAGCAGCCTACAGGGACCGGGAGATACGCAGTATTTT CASSLQGPGDTQYF
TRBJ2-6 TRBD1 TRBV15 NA TGTGCCACCAGCGTGGGACAGGGTGATACTTCTGGGGCCAACGTCCTGACTTTC CATSVGQGDTSGANVLTF
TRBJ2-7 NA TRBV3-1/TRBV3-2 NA TGTGCCAGCAGGAGACGGGAATCCTCCAACTACGAGCAGTACTTC CASRRRESSNYEQYF
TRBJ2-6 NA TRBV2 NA TGTGCCTCCCGCGGTGGGAGCTCTGGGGCCAACGTCCTGACTTTC CASRGGSSGANVLTF
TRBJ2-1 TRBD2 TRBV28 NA TGTGCCAGCAGTCCAAATAGCGGGAGGGCCAGGAATGAGCAGTTCTTC CASSPNSGRARNEQFF
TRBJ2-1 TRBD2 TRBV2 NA TGTGCCAGCAGAACCCCCGGGACTAGCGGGCGGAGCTCCTACAATGAGCAGTTCTTC CASRTPGTSGRSSYNEQFF
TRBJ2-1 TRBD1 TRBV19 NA TGTGCCAGTAGTACAGACAGGGGCGCTTTGGAGCAGTTCTTC CASSTDRGALEQFF
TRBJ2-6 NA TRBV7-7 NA TGTGCCAGCAGCCCCGGTATGACTGGGGCCAACGTCCTGACTTTC CASSPGMTGANVLTF
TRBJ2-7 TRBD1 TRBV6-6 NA TGTGCCAGCAGCGGGACAGACTACGAGCAGTACTTC CASSGTDYEQYF
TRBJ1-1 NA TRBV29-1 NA TGCAGCGCCTCAGAGAAGGGAGGGTACACTGAAGCTTTCTTT CSASEKGGYTEAFF
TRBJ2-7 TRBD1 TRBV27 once TGTGCCAGCAGGCCGGGACAGGCTCCCTACGAGCAGTACTTC CASRPGQAPYEQYF
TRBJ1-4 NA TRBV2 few TGTGCCAGCAGCCTACAGGGTGTGGATAATGAAAAACTGTTTTTT CASSLQGVDNEKLFF
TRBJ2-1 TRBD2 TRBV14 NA TGTGCCAGCAGCCAAGAAACGGGACTAGCGGGAGTAGGCTACAATGAGCAGTTCTTC CASSQETGLAGVGYNEQFF
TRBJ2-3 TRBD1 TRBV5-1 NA TGCGCCAGCAGCTCGGACAGGCCTAGCACAGATACGCAGTATTTT CASSSDRPSTDTQYF